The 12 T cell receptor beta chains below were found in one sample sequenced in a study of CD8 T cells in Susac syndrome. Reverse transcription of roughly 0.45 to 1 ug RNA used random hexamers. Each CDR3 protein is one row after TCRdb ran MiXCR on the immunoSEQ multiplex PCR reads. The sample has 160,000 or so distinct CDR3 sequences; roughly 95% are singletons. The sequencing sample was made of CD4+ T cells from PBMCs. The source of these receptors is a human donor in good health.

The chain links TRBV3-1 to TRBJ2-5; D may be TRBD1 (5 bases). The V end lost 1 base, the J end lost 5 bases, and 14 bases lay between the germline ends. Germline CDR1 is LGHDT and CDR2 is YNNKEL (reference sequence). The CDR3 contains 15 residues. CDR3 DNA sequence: TGTGCCAGCAGCCAAGCGACAGCGCAGGCGGAGACCCAGTACTTC. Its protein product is CASSQATAQAETQYF.

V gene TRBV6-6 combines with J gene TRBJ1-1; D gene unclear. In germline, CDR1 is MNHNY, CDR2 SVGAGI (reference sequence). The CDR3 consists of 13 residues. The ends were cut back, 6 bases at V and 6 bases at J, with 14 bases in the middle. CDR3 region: CASSPRTAAEAFF. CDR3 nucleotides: TGTGCCAGCAGCCCGAGGACGGCCGCTGAAGCTTTCTTT.

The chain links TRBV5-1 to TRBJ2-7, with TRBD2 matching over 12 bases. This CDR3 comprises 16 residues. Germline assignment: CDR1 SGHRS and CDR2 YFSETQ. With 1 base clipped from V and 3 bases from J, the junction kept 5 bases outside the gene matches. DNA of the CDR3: TGCGCCAGCAGCTTGTCGACTAGCGGGGGATTCTACGAGCAGTACTTC. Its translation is CASSLSTSGGFYEQYF.

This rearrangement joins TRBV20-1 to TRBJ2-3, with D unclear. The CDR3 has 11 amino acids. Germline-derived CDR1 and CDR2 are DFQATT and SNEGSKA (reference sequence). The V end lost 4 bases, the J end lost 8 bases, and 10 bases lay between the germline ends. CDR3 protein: CSATGLGTQYF. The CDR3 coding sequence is TGCAGTGCTACCGGCTTGGGTACGCAGTATTTT.

CDR3 residues: CSARYGGQETQYF. CDR3 sequence (DNA): TGCAGTGCTAGATACGGGGGGCAAGAGACCCAGTACTTC. The J gene is TRBJ2-5, the V gene TRBV20-1; 7 bases fit TRBD2. The CDR3 loop spans 13 amino acids. Germline V gene data show CDR1 as DFQATT and CDR2 as SNEGSKA (reference sequence). The junction had 2 bases not matched to a gene; V was cut back by 2 bases and J by 2 bases.

The CDR3: CASSPATGGFTEAFF. Written as DNA, the CDR3 is TGTGCCAGCAGCCCAGCGACAGGGGGCTTCACTGAAGCTTTCTTT. The chain couples TRBV3-1 to TRBJ1-1; 10 bases match TRBD1. CDR1 is LGHDT and CDR2 is YNNKEL in the germline V gene (reference sequence). J was trimmed by 4 bases and V by 4 bases; bases with no gene match: 6. This CDR3 has 15 residues.

As DNA, the CDR3 is TGTGCCAGCAGTCCTAACAGGGGGCGAAGGGGCTACACCTTC. Its translation: CASSPNRGRRGYTF. V and J are TRBV27 and TRBJ1-2; 9 nucleotides match TRBD1. This CDR3 spans 14 amino acids. Germline CDR1 and CDR2: MNHEY and SMNVEV (reference sequence). The trim removed 5 bases at V and 8 bases at J, leaving 9 bases unmatched.

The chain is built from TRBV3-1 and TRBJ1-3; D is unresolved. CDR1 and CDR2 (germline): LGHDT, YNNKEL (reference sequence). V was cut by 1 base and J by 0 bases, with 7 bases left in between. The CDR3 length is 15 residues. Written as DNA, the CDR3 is TGTGCCAGCAGCCAAGGACCTATCTCTGGAAACACCATATATTTT. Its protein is CASSQGPISGNTIYF.

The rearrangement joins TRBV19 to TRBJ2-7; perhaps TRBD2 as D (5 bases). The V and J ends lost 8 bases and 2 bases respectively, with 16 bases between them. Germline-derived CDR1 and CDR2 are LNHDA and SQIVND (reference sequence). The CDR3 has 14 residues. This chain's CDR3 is CASRTGNNAYEQYF. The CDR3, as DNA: TGTGCCAGTCGGACGGGGAACAACGCCTACGAGCAGTACTTC.

The CDR3 loop reads CASKVLSGLDFGDTQYF. The CDR3 bases are TGTGCCAGCAAGGTTCTTTCGGGACTCGATTTCGGGGATACGCAGTATTTT. The chain carries TRBV6-1 and TRBJ2-3; possible D gene TRBD2, 6 bases. The germline V gene has CDR1 MNHNS and CDR2 SASEGT. The CDR3 has 17 amino acids. Between the trimmed V and J ends, which lost 7 bases and 6 bases, there was a span of 26 bases.

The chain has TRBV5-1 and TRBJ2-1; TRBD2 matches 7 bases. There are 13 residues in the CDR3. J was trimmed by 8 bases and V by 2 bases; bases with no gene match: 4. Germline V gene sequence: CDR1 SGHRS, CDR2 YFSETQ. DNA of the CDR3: TGCGCCAGCAGCTTCCCTAGCGGTCATGAGCAGTTCTTC. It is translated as CASSFPSGHEQFF.

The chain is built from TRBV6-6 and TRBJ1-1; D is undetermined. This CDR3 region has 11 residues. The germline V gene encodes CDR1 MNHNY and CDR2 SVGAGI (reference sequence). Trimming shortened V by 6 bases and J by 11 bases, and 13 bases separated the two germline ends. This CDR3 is CASRVAGEAFF. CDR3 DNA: TGTGCCAGCAGGGTGGCTGGGGAGGCTTTCTTT.